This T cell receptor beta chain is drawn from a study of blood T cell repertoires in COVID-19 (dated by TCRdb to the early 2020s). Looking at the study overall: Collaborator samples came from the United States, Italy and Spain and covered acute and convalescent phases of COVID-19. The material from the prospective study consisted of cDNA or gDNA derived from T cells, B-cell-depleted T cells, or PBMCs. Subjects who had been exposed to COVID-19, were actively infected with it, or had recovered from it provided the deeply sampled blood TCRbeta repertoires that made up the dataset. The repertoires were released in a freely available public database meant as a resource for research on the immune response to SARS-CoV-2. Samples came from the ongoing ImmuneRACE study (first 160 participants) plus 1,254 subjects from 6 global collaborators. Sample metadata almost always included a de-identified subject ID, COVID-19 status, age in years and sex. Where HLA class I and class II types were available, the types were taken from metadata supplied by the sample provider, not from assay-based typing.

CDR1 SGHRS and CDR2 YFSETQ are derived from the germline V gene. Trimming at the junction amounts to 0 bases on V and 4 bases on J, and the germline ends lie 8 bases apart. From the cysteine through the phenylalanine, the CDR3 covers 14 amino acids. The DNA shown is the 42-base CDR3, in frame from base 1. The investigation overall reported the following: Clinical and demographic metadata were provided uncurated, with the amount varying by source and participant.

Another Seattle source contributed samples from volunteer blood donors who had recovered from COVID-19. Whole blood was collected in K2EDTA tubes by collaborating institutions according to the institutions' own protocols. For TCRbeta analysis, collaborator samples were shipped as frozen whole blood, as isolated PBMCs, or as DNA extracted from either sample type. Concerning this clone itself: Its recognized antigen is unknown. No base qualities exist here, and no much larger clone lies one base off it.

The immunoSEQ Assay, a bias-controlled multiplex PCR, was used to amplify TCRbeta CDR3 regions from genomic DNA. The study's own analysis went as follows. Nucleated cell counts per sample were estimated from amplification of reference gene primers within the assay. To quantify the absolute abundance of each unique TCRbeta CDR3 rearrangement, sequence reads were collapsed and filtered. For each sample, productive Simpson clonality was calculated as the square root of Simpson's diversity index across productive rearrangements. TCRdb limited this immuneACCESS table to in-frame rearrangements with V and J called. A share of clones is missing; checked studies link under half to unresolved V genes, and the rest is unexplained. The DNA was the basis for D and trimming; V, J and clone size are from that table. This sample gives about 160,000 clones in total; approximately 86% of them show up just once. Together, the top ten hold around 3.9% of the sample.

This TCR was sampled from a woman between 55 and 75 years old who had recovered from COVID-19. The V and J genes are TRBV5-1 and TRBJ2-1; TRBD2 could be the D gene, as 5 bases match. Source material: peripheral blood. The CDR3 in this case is CASSLESGYNEQFF. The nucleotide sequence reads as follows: TGCGCCAGCAGCTTGGAAAGCGGTTACAATGAGCAGTTCTTC.